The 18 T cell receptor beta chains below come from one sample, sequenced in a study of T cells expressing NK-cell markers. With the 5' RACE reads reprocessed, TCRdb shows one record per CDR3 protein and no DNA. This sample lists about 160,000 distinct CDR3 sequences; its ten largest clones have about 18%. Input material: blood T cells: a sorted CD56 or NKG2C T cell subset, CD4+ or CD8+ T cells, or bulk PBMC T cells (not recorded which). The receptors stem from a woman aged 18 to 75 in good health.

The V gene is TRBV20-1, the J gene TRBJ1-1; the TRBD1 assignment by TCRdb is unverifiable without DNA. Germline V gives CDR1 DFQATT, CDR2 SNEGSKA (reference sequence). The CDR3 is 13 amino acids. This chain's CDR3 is CSAGQGGLPEAFF.

This chain's CDR3 is CSAKPGLAGRDHEQYF. V gene TRBV20-1 combines with J gene TRBJ2-7; TCRdb reports TRBD2, a call that lacks DNA to check it against. CDR1 DFQATT and CDR2 SNEGSKA come from the germline V gene (reference sequence). The CDR3 has 16 residues.

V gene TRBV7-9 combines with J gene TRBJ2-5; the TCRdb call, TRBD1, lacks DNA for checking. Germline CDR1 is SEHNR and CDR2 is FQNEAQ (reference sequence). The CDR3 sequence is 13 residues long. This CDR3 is CASGTGRKETQYF.

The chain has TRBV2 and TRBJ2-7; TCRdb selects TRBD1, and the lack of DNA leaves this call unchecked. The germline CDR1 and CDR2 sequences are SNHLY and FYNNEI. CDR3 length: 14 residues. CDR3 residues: CAGQSGSGDYEQYF.

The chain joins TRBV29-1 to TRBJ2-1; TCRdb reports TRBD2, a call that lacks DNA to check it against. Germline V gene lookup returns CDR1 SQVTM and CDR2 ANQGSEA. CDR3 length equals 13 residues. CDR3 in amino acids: CSVGTTLYNEQFF.

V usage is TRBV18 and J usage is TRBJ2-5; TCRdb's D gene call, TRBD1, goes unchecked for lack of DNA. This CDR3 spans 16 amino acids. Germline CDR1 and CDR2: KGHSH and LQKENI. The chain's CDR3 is CASSQPTGRGGETQYF. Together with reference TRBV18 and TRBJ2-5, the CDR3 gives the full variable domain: NAGVMQNPRHLVRRRGQEARLRCSPMKGHSHVYWYRQLPEEGLKFMVYLQKENIIDESGMPKERFSAEFPKEGPSILRIQQVVRGDSAAYFCASSQPTGRGGETQYFGPGTRLLVL.

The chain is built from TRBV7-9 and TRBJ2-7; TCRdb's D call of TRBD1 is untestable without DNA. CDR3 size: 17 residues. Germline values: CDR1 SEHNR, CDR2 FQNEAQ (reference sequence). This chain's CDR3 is CASSPKRDGTTTYEQYF. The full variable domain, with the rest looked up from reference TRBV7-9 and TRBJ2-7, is DTGVSQNPRHKITKRGQNVTFRCDPISEHNRLYWYRQTLGQGPEFLTYFQNEAQLEKSRLLSDRFSAERPKGSFSTLEIQRTEQGDSAMYLCASSPKRDGTTTYEQYFGPGTRLTVT.

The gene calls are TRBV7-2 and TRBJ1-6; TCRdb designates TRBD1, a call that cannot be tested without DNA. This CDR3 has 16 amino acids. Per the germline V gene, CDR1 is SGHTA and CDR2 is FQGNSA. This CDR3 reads CASSSTLTGGGSPLHF.

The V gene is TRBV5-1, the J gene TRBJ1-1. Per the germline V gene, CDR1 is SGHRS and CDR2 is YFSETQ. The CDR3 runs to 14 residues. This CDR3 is CASSEDGVNTEAFF.

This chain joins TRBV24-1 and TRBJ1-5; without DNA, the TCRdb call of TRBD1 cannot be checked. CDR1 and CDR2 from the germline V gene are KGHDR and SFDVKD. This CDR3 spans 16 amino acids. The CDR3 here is CATSDLGTGSFGPQHF.

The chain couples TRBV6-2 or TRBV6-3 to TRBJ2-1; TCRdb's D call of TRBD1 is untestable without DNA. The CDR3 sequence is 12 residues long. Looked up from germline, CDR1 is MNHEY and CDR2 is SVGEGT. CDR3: CASSDRVREQFF.

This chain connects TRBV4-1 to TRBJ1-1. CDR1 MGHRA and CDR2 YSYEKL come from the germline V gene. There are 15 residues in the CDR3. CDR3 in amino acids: CASSQDPIGGIEAFF.

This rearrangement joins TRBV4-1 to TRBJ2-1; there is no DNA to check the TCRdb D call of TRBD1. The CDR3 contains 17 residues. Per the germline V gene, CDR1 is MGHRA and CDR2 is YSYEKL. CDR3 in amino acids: CASSQDGVGGWYNEQFF.

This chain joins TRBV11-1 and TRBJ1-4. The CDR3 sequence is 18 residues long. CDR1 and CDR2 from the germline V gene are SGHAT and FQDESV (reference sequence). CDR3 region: CASSLVGGGVRTNEKLFF.

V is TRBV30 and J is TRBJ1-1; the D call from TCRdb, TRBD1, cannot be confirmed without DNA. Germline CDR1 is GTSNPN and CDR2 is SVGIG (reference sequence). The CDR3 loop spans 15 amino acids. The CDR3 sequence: CAWSDFRGANTEAFF.

CDR3 protein: CARGGTLYEQYF. The chain combines TRBV5-1 with TRBJ2-7; TCRdb calls TRBD1, which cannot be checked without DNA. The V gene's germline CDR1 is SGHRS and CDR2 YFSETQ. The CDR3 runs 12 residues.

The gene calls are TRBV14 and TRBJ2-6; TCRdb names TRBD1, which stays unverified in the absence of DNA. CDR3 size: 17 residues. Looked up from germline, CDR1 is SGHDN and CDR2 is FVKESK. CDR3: CASSTVGGSSGANVLTF.

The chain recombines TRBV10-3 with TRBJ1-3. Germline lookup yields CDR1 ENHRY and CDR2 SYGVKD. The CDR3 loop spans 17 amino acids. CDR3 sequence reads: CAISEGEGAVAGNTIYF.